These T cell receptor beta chains were read from a single sample in a study of radiotherapy plus CTLA-4 blockade in lung cancer. The data were produced by immunoSEQ multiplex PCR, yet TCRdb's version contains in-frame clones alone and is incomplete. This sample has some 66,000 clones, with over 80% found just once. Sequencing was performed on peripheral blood, taken from a patient treated with radiotherapy plus ipilimumab. These receptors were taken from a human donor with non-small cell lung cancer who had a partial response to radiotherapy plus ipilimumab. Each CDR3 is given with its conserved first and last residue. The D gene is left open where the match is weak. Clone size is stated in some rows and not others, as once, few, many or a class when expanded.

j_call,d_call,v_call,clone_size,cdr3_nt,cdr3_aa
TRBJ2-7,NA,TRBV19,NA,TGTGCCAGTAGTGACCGGGGATTATCGTCTGACGAGCGGTACTTC,CASSDRGLSSDERYF
TRBJ2-1,NA,TRBV30,NA,TGTGCCTGGAGAGCAAACAGGCCCCAGGGGAATGAGCAGTTCTTC,CAWRANRPQGNEQFF
TRBJ1-2,NA,TRBV6-1,NA,TGTGCCAGCTCTGAGACTGTTGGGTATGGCTACACCTTC,CASSETVGYGYTF
TRBJ2-3,TRBD1,TRBV10-3,NA,TGTGCCACCACAGGGGGCGCCGAAGATACGCAGTATTTT,CATTGGAEDTQYF
TRBJ2-7,TRBD1,TRBV6-1,NA,TGTGCCAGCAACCAAGGAGGGACAGGATACGAGCAGTACTTC,CASNQGGTGYEQYF
TRBJ2-1,TRBD2,TRBV11-3,NA,TGTGCCAGCAGCTTTCTCGCGGGGGATGAGCAGTTCTTC,CASSFLAGDEQFF
TRBJ1-5,TRBD1,TRBV18,NA,TGTGCCAGCTCGCTGACAGGGTGGAATCAGCCCCAGCATTTT,CASSLTGWNQPQHF
TRBJ2-1,NA,TRBV2,once,TGTGCCAGCGGGGCAGAAGGCAATGAGCAGTTCTTC,CASGAEGNEQFF
TRBJ2-1,TRBD2,TRBV7-3,NA,TGTGCCAGCAGCCCATTTTTTGTAGCGGGAGTATACAATGAGCAGTTCTTC,CASSPFFVAGVYNEQFF
TRBJ2-3,NA,TRBV5-4,NA,TGTGCCAGCAAGGGGGCGGGGAGCACAGATACGCAGTATTTT,CASKGAGSTDTQYF
TRBJ1-5,TRBD1,TRBV18,NA,TGTGCCAGCTCACTTGGGACAGGGCTCGGTCAGCCCCAGCATTTT,CASSLGTGLGQPQHF
TRBJ2-7,TRBD1,TRBV7-2,NA,TGTGCCAGCAGCTCAAGGGGACAGGGCTCCTACGAGCAGTACTTC,CASSSRGQGSYEQYF
TRBJ1-4,TRBD1,TRBV6-1,NA,TGTGCCAGCAGCCGGGACAGGGGAGAAAAACTGTTTTTT,CASSRDRGEKLFF
TRBJ1-4,NA,TRBV6-4,once,TGTGCCAGCACCGAAGCCGGGACAACTTTCCCCATTTATAAGTTTTTT,CASTEAGTTFPIYKFF
TRBJ2-2,TRBD1,TRBV6-1,NA,TGTGCCAGCAGACAGGGGGCGGCGAACACCGGGGAGCTGTTTTTT,CASRQGAANTGELFF
TRBJ2-2,NA,TRBV30,NA,TGTGCCTGGAGTCGGAAGCGGGCGAACACCGGGGAGCTGTTTTTT,CAWSRKRANTGELFF
TRBJ2-4,TRBD1,TRBV25-1,NA,TGTGCCAGCAGTAGAGGGGGCGCAACCAAAAACATTCAGTACTTC,CASSRGGATKNIQYF
TRBJ1-2,NA,TRBV27,NA,TGTGCCAGCAGTTCCGTATCCACAGGGCTAAGAATCGACTACACCTTC,CASSSVSTGLRIDYTF
TRBJ1-2,NA,TRBV30,NA,TGTGCCTGGAGCCTTCTAGGCTATGGCTACACCTTC,CAWSLLGYGYTF
TRBJ1-1,NA,TRBV7-3,NA,TGTGCCAGCAGCTTACGCGGGGATACTGAAGCTTTCTTT,CASSLRGDTEAFF
TRBJ1-2,TRBD1,TRBV7-8,NA,TGTGCCAGCAGCCCTAGCGGGACAGGGGCCATAAACTATGGCTACACCTTC,CASSPSGTGAINYGYTF
TRBJ1-2,NA,TRBV28,NA,TGTGCCAGCAGTTTAGGGAGGGGCTACACCTTC,CASSLGRGYTF
TRBJ2-1,TRBD1,TRBV5-1,NA,TGCGCCAGCAGCCCCGGGACAGCTTTTACCAATGAGCAGTTCTTC,CASSPGTAFTNEQFF
TRBJ2-1,TRBD2,TRBV7-2,NA,TGTGCCAGCAGCCGGGGGGGGGCTAGCGGGTACAATGAGCAGTTCTTC,CASSRGGASGYNEQFF
TRBJ2-1,TRBD2,TRBV7-3,NA,TGTGCCAGCAGACGGACTAGCGGGCACTACAATGAGCAGTTCTTC,CASRRTSGHYNEQFF
TRBJ2-1,TRBD2,TRBV5-1,NA,TGCGCCAGCAGCCCCCGGACTAGCGGGAATGAGCAGTTCTTC,CASSPRTSGNEQFF
TRBJ2-1,NA,TRBV6-5,NA,TGTGCCAGCAGTTACCCGGCTAGCGCGCGTGTGTTCTTC,CASSYPASARVFF
TRBJ2-1,NA,TRBV7-3,once,TGTGCCAGCAGCGGCGGGGCCTACAATGAGCAGTTCTTC,CASSGGAYNEQFF
TRBJ2-2,TRBD2,TRBV19,once,TGTGCCACCATGGGACTAGCGGTGAACACCGGGGAGCTGTTTTTT,CATMGLAVNTGELFF
TRBJ1-4,TRBD1,TRBV4-1,few,TGCGCCAGCAGCCAAACGTCTACCGGGACAGGGGATCAAAAACTGTTTTTT,CASSQTSTGTGDQKLFF
TRBJ2-7,NA,TRBV2,NA,TGTGCCAGCAGTGACGGGAACTCGGTCGAGCAGTACTTC,CASSDGNSVEQYF
TRBJ2-2,NA,TRBV6-5,NA,TGTGCCAGCATAGGGGGGGACACCGGGGAGCTGTTTTTT,CASIGGDTGELFF
TRBJ1-5,NA,TRBV5-1,few,TGCGCCAGCAGCTTGGGACCGGAGAATTATCAGCCCCAGCATTTT,CASSLGPENYQPQHF
TRBJ1-2,NA,TRBV7-2,NA,TGTGCCAGCAGCCGAGACGTCGGGTTAACGGGCTACACCTTC,CASSRDVGLTGYTF
TRBJ1-1,TRBD1,TRBV27,once,TGTGCCAGCCCCCTAGAGGACAGGGGCACTGAAGCTTTCTTT,CASPLEDRGTEAFF
TRBJ2-3,NA,TRBV28,NA,TGTGCCAGCAGTTCGAATAGGGGGACCGAGGGAGATACGCAGTATTTT,CASSSNRGTEGDTQYF
TRBJ2-1,TRBD2,TRBV10-3,NA,TGTGCCATCAGTGAAAGCGGGAGCGGTAATGAGCAGTTCTTC,CAISESGSGNEQFF